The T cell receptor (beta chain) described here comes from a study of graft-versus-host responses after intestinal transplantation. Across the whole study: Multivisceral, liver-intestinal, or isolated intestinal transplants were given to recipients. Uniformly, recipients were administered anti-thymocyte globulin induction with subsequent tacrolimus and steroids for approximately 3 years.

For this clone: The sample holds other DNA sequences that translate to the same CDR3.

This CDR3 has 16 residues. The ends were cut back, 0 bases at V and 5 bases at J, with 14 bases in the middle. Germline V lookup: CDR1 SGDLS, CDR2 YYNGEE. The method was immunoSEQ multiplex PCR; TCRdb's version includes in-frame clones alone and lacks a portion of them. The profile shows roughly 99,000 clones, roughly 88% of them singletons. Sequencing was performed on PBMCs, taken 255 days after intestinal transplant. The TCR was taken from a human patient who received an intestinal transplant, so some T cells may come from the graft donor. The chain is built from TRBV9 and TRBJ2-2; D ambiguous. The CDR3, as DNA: TGTGCCAGCAGCGTAGAGGCTACCCTACAGACCGGGGAGCTGTTTTTT. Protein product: CASSVEATLQTGELFF.